This record concerns one T cell receptor (beta chain) sequence. Its cognate antigen is unknown. These data originate in a study of T cells in Graves' hyperthyroidism and ophthalmopathy. The study, taken as a whole, reports: Blood also showed most of the thyroid clonotypes that were expanded above 0.001.

V was pared by 3 bases and J by 3 bases, with 9 bases of the junction left unmatched. This CDR3 region has 18 residues. Germline assignment: CDR1 SGHAT and CDR2 FQNNGV. Not enrolled were patients with uncontrolled infection, other autoimmune disease, pregnancy or lactation. Researchers amplified the TCR beta CDR3 regions from RNA transcripts. Researchers ran a first-round RT-PCR on the TCR CDR3 using the HTBI primer set. TCRdb reanalysed the multiplex PCR reads using MiXCR and keeps one entry per CDR3 protein. The sample includes 94,000 or so distinct CDR3 sequences, roughly 49% of them seen just once.

The specimen was blood. The receptor comes from a woman aged 40 to 50 with Graves' hyperthyroidism. This chain uses TRBV11-2 with TRBJ2-6; the match to TRBD2 covers 9 bases. CDR3 region: CASSFIAGGPGGANVLTF. The DNA for the CDR3 is TGTGCCAGCAGCTTTATCGCGGGAGGGCCTGGTGGGGCCAACGTCCTGACTTTC.